The sequence of this T cell receptor beta chain was determined in a study of T cells in localized non-small cell lung cancer. Notes on the study in general: Maximal T cell clonality occurred in uninvolved adjacent lung, with tumor ranking below it. A median of about 50 clones ranked among the top 100 in tumor appeared in adjacent lung. Only one tumor region went through sequencing, so heterogeneity may still be there. Elevated blood T cell density was associated with longer overall survival.

Sequenced by immunoSEQ multiplex PCR; TCRdb stores in-frame clones only, minus some. The sample gives 50,000 or so clones, around three quarters of which show up once; approximately 4% is in the top ten. In the case of this clone: The antigen is unknown.

Looked up from germline, CDR1 is PRHDT and CDR2 is FYEKMQ (reference sequence). The CDR3 sequence is 15 residues long. V was pared by 7 bases and J by 2 bases, with 7 bases of the junction left unmatched. This specimen was PBMCs, taken before any cancer treatment. The V and J genes are TRBV13 and TRBJ2-3; 9 bases align to TRBD2. The TCR was taken from a woman aged 40 to 75 with stage II lung adenocarcinoma. The CDR3 here is CASTAGGRVTDTQYF. CDR3 bases: TGTGCCAGCACCGCGGGGGGGCGGGTCACAGATACGCAGTATTTT.